This T cell receptor (beta chain) was recorded in a study of blood T cell repertoires in COVID-19. Turning to the study itself: Acute and convalescent COVID-19 specimens originated in the United States, Italy and Spain. Sample material is recorded as cDNA or gDNA derived from T cells, B-cell-depleted T cells, or PBMCs.

Germline V CDR1 and CDR2: MNHEY, SVGAGI. Between the trimmed V and J ends, which lost 2 bases and 0 bases, there was a span of 7 bases. This CDR3 contains 14 residues. Source study methods: Reference gene primer amplification gave estimated nucleated cell counts. Assay: immunoSEQ multiplex PCR; the TCRdb copy retains only in-frame clones and omits some. The DNA gave D and trimming, while V, J and clone size come from that table. The repertoire includes about 270,000 clones, around 82% of them detected once, and approximately 6% sits in the top ten. The receptor's source is a man older than 75 with acute or convalescent COVID-19. Input material: peripheral blood. This chain joins TRBV6-5 and TRBJ1-1; a possible D gene is TRBD1 (5 bases). The CDR3 spells CASSYDSLNTEAFF. CDR3 nucleotides: TGTGCCAGCAGTTACGACAGCCTGAACACTGAAGCTTTCTTT.